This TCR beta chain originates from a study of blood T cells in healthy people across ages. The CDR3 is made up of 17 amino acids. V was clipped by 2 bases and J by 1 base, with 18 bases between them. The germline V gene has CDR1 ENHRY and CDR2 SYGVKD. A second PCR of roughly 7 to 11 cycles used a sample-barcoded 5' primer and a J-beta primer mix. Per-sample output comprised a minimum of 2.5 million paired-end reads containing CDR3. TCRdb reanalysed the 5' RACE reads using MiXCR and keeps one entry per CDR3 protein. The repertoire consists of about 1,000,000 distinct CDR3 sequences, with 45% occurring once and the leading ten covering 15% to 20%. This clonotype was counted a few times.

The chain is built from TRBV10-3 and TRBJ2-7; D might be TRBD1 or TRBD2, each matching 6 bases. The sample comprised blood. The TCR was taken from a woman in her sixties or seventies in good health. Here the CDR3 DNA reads TGTGCCATCAGTGAGAGGGGGGCCGGGGGACAATCCTACGAGCAGTACTTC. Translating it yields CAISERGAGGQSYEQYF.